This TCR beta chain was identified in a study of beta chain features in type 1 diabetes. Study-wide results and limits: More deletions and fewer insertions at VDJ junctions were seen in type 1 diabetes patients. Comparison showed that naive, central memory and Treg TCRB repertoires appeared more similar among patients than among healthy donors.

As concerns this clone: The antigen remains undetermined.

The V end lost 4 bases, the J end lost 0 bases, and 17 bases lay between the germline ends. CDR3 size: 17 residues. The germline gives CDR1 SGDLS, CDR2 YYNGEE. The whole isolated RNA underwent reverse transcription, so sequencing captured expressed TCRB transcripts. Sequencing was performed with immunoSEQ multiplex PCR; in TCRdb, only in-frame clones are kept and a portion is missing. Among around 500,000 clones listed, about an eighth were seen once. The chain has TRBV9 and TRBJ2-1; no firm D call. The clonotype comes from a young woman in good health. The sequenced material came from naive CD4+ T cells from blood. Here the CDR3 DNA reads TGTGCCAGCAGCAAACCGAAGGATCGGAGCTCCTACAATGAGCAGTTCTTC. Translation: CASSKPKDRSSYNEQFF.